The text below deals with one T cell receptor (beta chain). 60 Vbeta and 13 Jbeta primers were used in PCR. Profiling relied on immunoSEQ multiplex PCR, and the TCRdb table lists in-frame clones only, not all of them. This listing includes around 75,000 clones. The J segment lost 0 bases and the V segment lost 0 bases, leaving 11 bases of the junction unmatched. The CDR3 sequence is 19 residues long. In germline, CDR1 is SGHVS, CDR2 FQNEAQ. The sample belongs to a study of cytomegalovirus exposure and HLA in healthy donors. The TCR sequence derives from a man aged 40-49 years in good health and CMV-seronegative. Sequencing was carried out using PBMCs. The rearrangement uses TRBV7-8 and TRBJ2-3; 8 bases align to TRBD2. The CDR3 nucleotides read TGTGCCAGCAGCTTAGCTCGCCCCGGGGGGGTGGGGAGCACAGATACGCAGTATTTT. The encoded protein is CASSLARPGGVGSTDTQYF.